This T cell receptor beta chain derives from a study of chemoradiotherapy in HPV16-positive cancers (dated by TCRdb to between 2021 and 2023). Looking at the study overall: Candidate HPV-specific T-cell clones and common TCR motifs were defined through functional T-cell assays on cells from a couple of HPV16-positive patients. The study asked whether T-cell immunity against the HPV oncoproteins E6 and E7 changes during chemoradiotherapy and whether it affects survival. Next, the candidate HPV-specific TCRs and motifs were followed in TCR repertoires from under 95 patients with HPV-related cancers. General conclusions and limits of the study: Among HPV16-positive patients, expansion of HPV-responsive T cells during chemoradiotherapy was associated with better recurrence-free survival. Expansion of candidate HPV-specific clones and E7-related TCR motifs was observed in the tumor microenvironment during treatment, whereas no such expansion was observed for non-HPV-specific T cells. The functional definition of HPV-specific T cells was derived from only a couple of HPV16-positive patients, and the survival association was reported for HPV16-positive patients.

From the germline V gene, CDR1 is SGHRS and CDR2 is YFSETQ. Trimmed from V: 2 bases; trimmed from J: 4 bases; junction bases lacking a gene match: 6. Measured from the cysteine to the phenylalanine, the CDR3 is 16 residues long. The kept DNA is CDR3 alone, 48 bases in frame from the first base. Repertoires were sampled repeatedly over the course of chemoradiotherapy, so clonal expansion could be followed in the tumor microenvironment. Points on this clone: What antigen it recognizes has not been identified. No qualities accompany the bases; no much larger clone lies one base away.

Receptors were amplified or captured by the immunoSEQ multiplex PCR assay. As stored in TCRdb, this immuneACCESS dataset retains in-frame rearrangements with V and J assigned. A fraction of the clones does not appear; measured against another copy, unresolved V genes explain less than half of the discrepancy, and the remainder lacks a known reason. Counted in this sample were roughly 40,000 clones; more than 75% of them appeared once. The top ten hold about 5% of the sample. The sample consisted of blood, taken from a patient who underwent chemoradiotherapy. The rearranged chain carries TRBV5-1 and TRBJ2-3, with 11 bases matching TRBD2. The sequence was collected from a human donor with HPV-associated anogenital cancer. The bases are TGCGCCAGCAGCTTCTTAGCGGGGGGGCTCTCAGATACGCAGTATTTT. This sequence encodes CASSFLAGGLSDTQYF.